Reported below is one T cell receptor beta chain. Its antigen is still unknown. One end of the junction is discordant with germline, which a read error may explain. The data were taken from a study of cytomegalovirus exposure and HLA in healthy donors (TCRdb year 2017). Describing the broader study: According to an earlier analysis of a few hundred of the donors, 150 million to 200 million T cells yielded 117 million unique TCR beta sequences and approximately 300 Gb of sequence data. Roughly 310 gigabases of sequencing data and approximately 80 million unique TCR sequences were included in an early release covering 500 to 750 HLA-typed donors. Of the approximately 400 genotyped donors, 80% to 90% were placed in the genetic ancestry cluster associated with self-reported Caucasian donors. The study aimed to test whether signatures of past pathogen exposure could be identified by cataloging public T cell receptors. The T cell repertoires of 700 or so subjects were profiled by immunosequencing and related to cytomegalovirus serostatus. Besides the first cohort of 500 to 700 subjects, a separate validation cohort made up of 120 or so different subjects was used. The study combined high-throughput TCR immunosequencing, statistical association of individual TCRs with disease status, and machine learning to predict cytomegalovirus infection status. A later analysis re-analyzed previously published TCR beta repertoires from 666 donors and added high-resolution HLA genotyping to study TCR occurrence patterns. Rather than using new phenotypic data, the later analysis identified candidate immune exposures from TCR beta sequences and from how often those sequences occurred across donors. To decide whether each TCR beta V gene segment behaved as functional or pseudogenic, an earlier analysis of 587 of the donors relied on high-throughput TCR beta sequencing. Donor age, sex, ethnicity and CMV serostatus were compiled alongside the repertoire data. A later genetic analysis took genome-wide SNP genotypes for about 55% of the 666 donors and used that subset as a discovery cohort. Every discovery cohort repertoire had been produced on one sequencing platform. HLA typing covered class I and class II loci at four-digit resolution. The number of donors typed differed by locus, with about 629-640 for A, B, C, DRB1 and DQB1, roughly 520 for DQA1, 600 to 610 for DPA1, and some 440 for DPB1. Five DR-DQ haplotypes were treated as single units for association and clustering because of strong linkage in the cohort. Among some 410 genotyped donors of the cohort, an average of about 220,000 unique TCR beta nucleotide sequences was sequenced per donor, of which about 18% were non-productive. Beyond this particular receptor, the publication reports: A later analysis found that HLA-associated TCR beta chains were more clonally expanded and had lower generation probabilities than equally common non-associated chains. Only TCR beta chains were sequenced in this cohort, and the absence of alpha or paired-chain data limited detectable features. A few of the identified cytomegalovirus-associated TCR beta chains were confirmed in vitro to be specific for cytomegalovirus antigens. A total of 150 or so TCR beta chains were listed by the study as associated with cytomegalovirus. Presence/absence analyses assumed roughly uniform sequencing depth across donors, an assumption that may not hold. In a later analysis, TCR association rates were found to vary across HLA loci, with the most associated TCRs seen for DRB1 alleles and the fewest for HLA-C alleles. In a later genetic analysis, a missense DCLRE1C variant was associated with V-gene and J-gene trimming of TCR beta chains, and the association was replicated in an independent cohort. Most TCR sequences were seen in very few donors, while some public TCRs were found in many individuals. A further reported finding was that TCR beta sequences accurately predicted the HLA-A and HLA-B alleles for most subjects in the first cohort. In a later genetic analysis, fewer N-insertions in productive TCRs were reported among donors in an Asian-associated ancestry cluster than the roughly 700-donor mean. In an earlier analysis of 587 of the donors, most TCR beta V segments were observed in productive rearrangements about 87% or about 30% of the time, broadly matching IMGT annotations. Immune exposure information for the cohort was limited to CMV serostatus. A cluster of highly shared sequence variants was judged likely to be a technical artifact of the sequencing pipeline. Correlated functional status among segregating V segments might be attributable to linkage disequilibrium, but an unknown experimental factor could not be ruled out. The authors suggested that the approach could potentially be generalized to other disease states and immunological phenotypes. Specific HLA alleles were associated with 15,000 to 20,000 TCR beta sequences at a false discovery rate of 0.05 in a later analysis. The 87-base-pair reads could not distinguish some IMGT-functional V segments, including TRBV6-2 and TRBV6-3, so those segments were excluded. Cytomegalovirus status was reported to be diagnosed by the classifier with high specificity and sensitivity in both the original and validation cohorts. Assigning TCR associations to individual alleles was difficult when HLA alleles, especially DR and DQ, strongly co-occurred. Because some donors lacked HLA typing at each locus, the association tests relied only on the typed subset. Several of the top co-occurrence clusters appeared to be linked to parvovirus B19, influenza, CMV and Epstein-Barr virus, according to a later analysis. Some 15 rarely observed V segments, including chromosome 9 orphons, were excluded from the earlier analysis of approximately 500 of the donors because counts were too low. Most CMV-associated TCR beta chains appeared to be HLA-restricted in a later analysis, and the HLA associations seemed to be driven largely by CMV exposure.

Taken from cysteine to phenylalanine, the CDR3 has 16 residues. CDR3 DNA only is kept here, 48 bases in frame from base 1. From a lookup of the germline V gene (reference sequence), CDR1 and CDR2 are SGHNT and YYREEE. The cohort consisted of some 730 healthy bone marrow donors. At the time of sampling, all cohort members were nominally healthy, though unrecorded immune exposures were likely present. The donor was CMV seronegative and belonged to the group of approximately 320 seronegative cohort members. A peripheral blood sample was provided by each donor, and peripheral blood mononuclear cells were used for TCR beta sequencing. Genomic DNA was extracted from the blood cell samples with the Qiagen DNeasy Blood Extraction Kit. The method was the immunoSEQ multiplex PCR assay. For the multiplex PCR, a mixture combining 60 forward primers for TCR Vbeta segments and 13 reverse primers for TCR Jbeta segments was used. The CDR3 region of rearranged TCR beta genes was amplified from genomic DNA by a multiplex PCR assay. On the Illumina HiSeq System, the amplified TCR beta libraries were sequenced as 87-base-pair reads. Per the authors' processing: In a later analysis, 77 million or so unique TCR beta chains were counted across the 650 to 750 repertoires, and roughly 11 million of these chains were shared by at least two donors. Raw reads were error-corrected and collapsed into unique sequences by a nearest-neighbor algorithm in which closely related sequences were merged to remove PCR and sequencing errors. V, D and J gene segments were assigned by aligning CDR3 sequences to IMGT reference sequences. Each retained sequence needed at least a six-nucleotide match to both a V gene segment and a J gene segment. A rearrangement counted as productive if the CDR3 had no stop codons and remained in frame with V and J, and every other rearrangement counted as non-productive. Following IMGT convention, CDR3 was defined as the stretch from the second conserved V-encoded cysteine to the conserved J-encoded phenylalanine. The earlier analysis of about 570 of the donors excluded any sequence lacking an unambiguous match to a single V gene segment. In an earlier analysis of several hundred of the donors, V segments were called functional above 56.7% productive rearrangements and were called segregating when the between-donor standard deviation exceeded 5%. A statistical classification framework was developed to diagnose cytomegalovirus status using the catalog of TCR beta chain sequences. A later analysis assigned V and J genes by comparing TCR nucleotide sequences with IMGT/GENE-DB human TR gene sequences. Using the TCRdist pipeline, a later analysis assigned CDR3 sequences along with most-parsimonious VDJ recombination scenarios. In a later analysis, each TCR beta chain was defined by its CDR3 amino acid sequence together with its V-gene family, and reads without a unique V-gene family were excluded. In a later analysis, approximately 590 highly shared, low-generation-probability nucleotide sequences were removed to address suspected cross-contamination and a sequencing artifact. For each public chain, a later analysis derived a clonal expansion index from normalized ranks of inferred template counts within each repertoire. Generation probabilities in a later analysis came from a VDJ recombination model fitted to out-of-frame rearrangements, and those results were checked against IGoR. In a later analysis, hypergeometric tests were used to score TCR-TCR, TCR-HLA and TCR-CMV co-occurrence, with a repertoire-size bias correction applied to TCR pairs. To estimate false discovery rates, a later analysis permuted the HLA or CMV assignments 20 times. A later analysis grouped co-occurring TCRs with DBSCAN, adding TCRdist sequence similarity when clustering within HLA-allele-positive subsets. Repertoires with fewer than 30,000 or more than 120,000 public chains, plus five repertoires with anomalous nucleotide sharing, were excluded from co-occurrence clustering. The clones in this table, taken by TCRdb from immuneACCESS, are in-frame only. Not every clone is retained; where verified, under half of the shortfall comes from an unresolved V gene, and the cause of the rest is unknown. V and J calls and clone size come straight from that table; D and trimming were deduced from the DNA. Across this sample there are 85,000 to 130,000 clones, with over 70% seen only once. The ten biggest clones cover 0.79% of the sample.

This receptor was obtained from a boy aged 10-17 years in good health and CMV-seronegative. The material sequenced was PBMCs. Recombination joined TRBV5-4 with TRBJ2-5; 13 bases in the junction line up with TRBD2. The DNA sequence is given as TGTGCCAGCGGCTTGGGGCGGACTAGCGGGGGAGAGACCCAGTACTTC. Its product reads: CASGLGRTSGGETQYF.